Below are 21 T cell receptor beta chains sequenced from a single sample in a study of T cell repertoires in cytomegalovirus infection. For these receptors, no antigen is known. TCRdb independently ran MiXCR on the reads; one entry per CDR3 protein. The data hold 640,000 or so distinct CDR3 sequences, with 30% to 40% observed a single time. The sequenced sample was cultured PBMCs, obtained from culture after CMV antigen stimulation. These receptor sequences come from a human donor in good health (CMV status not recorded). Some clones in this sample may be carry-over from other donors' samples.

This clonotype was observed a few times. This chain uses TRBV10-3 with TRBJ2-1; 7 bases are shared with TRBD2. The CDR3 has 13 residues. From germline, CDR1 is ENHRY and CDR2 SYGVKD. J was trimmed by 8 bases and V by 1 base; bases with no gene match: 2. The CDR3 coding sequence is TGTGCCATCAGTGAGTTCGGACTAGATGAGCAGTTCTTC. Protein: CAISEFGLDEQFF.

V and J are TRBV12-3 or TRBV12-4 and TRBJ2-1, with 11 bases lining up with TRBD1. J was trimmed by 9 bases and V by 6 bases; bases with no gene match: 10. The CDR3 covers 15 residues. As DNA, the CDR3 is TGTGCCAGCAGCCCCGGACAGGGGGCGTTCGGTGAGCAGTTCTTC. It codes for CASSPGQGAFGEQFF.

The genes are TRBV3-1 and TRBJ2-5, with 8 nucleotides matching TRBD2. There are 18 residues in the CDR3. The trim removed 0 bases at V and 5 bases at J, leaving 14 bases unmatched. CDR1 LGHDT and CDR2 YNNKEL come from the germline V gene (reference sequence). CDR3 sequence reads: CASSQDRGRAGVEETQYF. DNA of the CDR3: TGTGCCAGCAGCCAAGATCGGGGGAGAGCGGGAGTGGAGGAGACCCAGTACTTC.

This clonotype was counted a few times. The chain links TRBV6-2 or TRBV6-3 to TRBJ1-2; D is undetermined. Germline loops: CDR1 MNHEY, CDR2 SVGEGT. The CDR3 runs to 13 residues. V lost 3 bases and J 8 bases, leaving 13 bases between the germline ends. This chain's CDR3 is CASSYFERVGYTF. Here the CDR3 DNA reads TGTGCCAGCAGTTATTTCGAGCGAGTAGGCTACACCTTC.

The rearrangement joins TRBV11-2 to TRBJ1-1, with D tentatively TRBD1 (5 bases). Germline V gives CDR1 SGHAT, CDR2 FQNNGV. V lost 3 bases to trimming and J lost 7 bases, with 12 bases between them. The CDR3 extends over 13 amino acids. The CDR3 region has the DNA TGTGCCAGCAGCTTGTCTCCGCAGGGTGAAGCTTTCTTT. Its protein is CASSLSPQGEAFF.

The rearrangement links TRBV19 to TRBJ2-3; D unresolved. Germline lookup yields CDR1 LNHDA and CDR2 SQIVND (reference sequence). Deletions cut 6 bases from V and 5 bases from J, with 15 bases between. There are 14 residues in the CDR3. CDR3 nucleotide sequence: TGTGCCAGTAGCCCCGGCAGGCCAGGAGATACGCAGTATTTT. Translated: CASSPGRPGDTQYF.

J is TRBJ2-7 and V is TRBV18; TRBD1 aligns across 8 bases. J was trimmed by 2 bases and V by 5 bases; bases with no gene match: 8. CDR3 size: 15 residues. Germline CDR1 is KGHSH and CDR2 is LQKENI. CDR3 in DNA: TGTGCCAGCTCATCCCCCGACAGGGGTACCTACGAGCAGTACTTC. It yields the protein CASSSPDRGTYEQYF. The full variable domain, rest sourced from reference TRBV18 and TRBJ2-7, is NAGVMQNPRHLVRRRGQEARLRCSPMKGHSHVYWYRQLPEEGLKFMVYLQKENIIDESGMPKERFSAEFPKEGPSILRIQQVVRGDSAAYFCASSSPDRGTYEQYFGPGTRLTVT.

A few counts support this clonotype. The rearrangement links TRBV30 to TRBJ1-4, with D possibly TRBD1 on 5 matching bases. Germline loops: CDR1 GTSNPN, CDR2 SVGIG (reference sequence). Trimming removed 0 bases at V and 7 bases at J, with 21 bases between. The CDR3 is 17 amino acids. The CDR3 region is CAWSVEDIEYVIEKLFF. The CDR3, as DNA: TGTGCCTGGAGTGTGGAGGACATTGAATACGTGATTGAAAAACTGTTTTTT. Full variable domain (outside the CDR3, taken from reference TRBV30 and TRBJ1-4): SQTIHQWPATLVQPVGSPLSLECTVEGTSNPNLYWYRQAAGRGLQLLFYSVGIGQISSEVPQNLSASRPQDRQFILSSKKLLLSDSGFYLCAWSVEDIEYVIEKLFFGSGTQLSVL.

This clonotype turned up a few times. The junction departs from germline at one end; a sequencing error may be responsible. The chain has TRBV7-9 and TRBJ2-1; TRBD2 aligns across 10 bases. Germline CDR1 reads SEHNR; CDR2 reads FQNEAQ (reference sequence). The CDR3 spans 16 residues. CDR3 sequence (DNA): TGTGCCAGCAGCTTATCACTAGCGGGGTCCTTCAATGAGCAGTTCTTC. Translating it yields CASSLSLAGSFNEQFF.

The chain links TRBV10-3 to TRBJ1-1; unclear D gene. V was trimmed by 3 bases and J by 5 bases, leaving 10 bases between them. The V gene's germline CDR1 is ENHRY and CDR2 SYGVKD. The CDR3 consists of 13 residues. The CDR3 reads CAISESVGTEAFF. As DNA, the CDR3 is TGTGCCATCAGTGAAAGTGTTGGGACTGAAGCTTTCTTT.

This clonotype has more than one count but fewer than ten. The rearrangement joins TRBV20-1 to TRBJ2-7; 7 bases line up with TRBD1. Germline V lookup: CDR1 DFQATT, CDR2 SNEGSKA (reference sequence). V shed 3 bases and J 0 bases; nucleotides not matched to a gene: 2. This CDR3 has 13 residues. The CDR3 protein is CSARAGGSYEQYF. In nucleotides, the CDR3 is TGCAGTGCTAGGGCAGGGGGCTCCTACGAGCAGTACTTC.

Here the CDR3 DNA reads TGTGCCAGCAGTCGACGGGGTGTTCAGCCCCAGCATTTT. The encoded protein is CASSRRGVQPQHF. The V gene is TRBV6-5, the J gene TRBJ1-5; D unresolved. V shed 5 bases and J shed 6 bases, with 11 bases lying between them. This CDR3 has 13 amino acids. Germline V lookup: CDR1 MNHEY, CDR2 SVGAGI.

This clonotype has just one count. The chain uses TRBV19 and TRBJ2-1; TRBD1 matches 9 bases. CDR1 is LNHDA and CDR2 is SQIVND in the germline V gene (reference sequence). The CDR3 has 14 residues. The junction had 8 bases not matched to a gene; V was cut back by 5 bases and J by 9 bases. The CDR3 coding sequence is TGTGCCAGTAGTGTTAGGACAGGGGCGGGTGAGCAGTTCTTC. Its translation is CASSVRTGAGEQFF.

This clonotype was seen at least ten times. The chain is built from TRBV7-9 and TRBJ2-7, with TRBD1 matching 7 bases. In germline, CDR1 is SEHNR, CDR2 FQNEAQ (reference sequence). The V and J ends lost 0 bases and 3 bases, in that order; junction bases with no gene match: 8. This CDR3 is built from 16 residues. The CDR3 protein is CASSLALTGTVYEQYF. As DNA, the CDR3 is TGTGCCAGCAGCTTAGCCTTGACAGGGACCGTCTACGAGCAGTACTTC.

The chain couples TRBV14 to TRBJ2-3, with D hard to call. The V end lost 4 bases, the J end lost 0 bases, and 11 bases lay between the germline ends. Germline CDR1 reads SGHDN; CDR2 reads FVKESK. The CDR3 spans 15 residues. For the CDR3, the DNA is TGTGCCAGCAGCCCCCAACTCGGGAGCACAGATACGCAGTATTTT. It translates to CASSPQLGSTDTQYF.

The chain links TRBV7-6 to TRBJ2-1, with 8 bases matching TRBD2. The CDR3 has 16 residues. Germline trimming cut 1 base from V and 3 bases from J; bases unmatched to any gene: 5. From germline, CDR1 is SGHVS and CDR2 FNYEAQ. The CDR3 region is CASSLVVSGGYNEQFF. CDR3 coding DNA: TGTGCCAGCAGCTTAGTAGTAAGCGGGGGCTACAATGAGCAGTTCTTC.

The chain links TRBV6-1 to TRBJ1-1; D is unclear. Germline CDR1 is MNHNS and CDR2 is SASEGT. Trimming removed 8 bases from V and 3 bases from J, with 7 bases in between. This CDR3 has 11 residues. CDR3 in DNA: TGTGCCAGCGGTCGGTACACTGAAGCTTTCTTT. This translates into CASGRYTEAFF.

V usage is TRBV27 and J usage is TRBJ2-7; TRBD2 matches 11 bases. J was trimmed by 6 bases and V by 4 bases; bases with no gene match: 5. CDR3 length: 14 amino acids. Germline V gives CDR1 MNHEY, CDR2 SMNVEV (reference sequence). The CDR3: CASSSLAGDFEQYF. In DNA form, the CDR3 reads TGTGCCAGCAGTTCACTAGCGGGAGATTTCGAGCAGTACTTC.

This clonotype occurred many times. The V call is TRBV7-8, the J call TRBJ1-5, with TRBD1 as a possible D gene (6 bases). CDR1 is SGHVS and CDR2 is FQNEAQ in the germline V gene. The CDR3 is made up of 15 amino acids. The V end was cut by 5 bases, the J end by 3 bases, with 14 bases between. The CDR3 spells CASSPRGGPNQPQHF. The CDR3 nucleotides read TGTGCCAGCAGCCCCAGAGGGGGACCCAATCAGCCCCAGCATTTT.

The table lists this clonotype with a few counts. The rearrangement links TRBV27 to TRBJ1-1; TRBD1 is a possible D gene (6 bases). The germline gives CDR1 MNHEY, CDR2 SMNVEV (reference sequence). Trimming shortened V by 7 bases and J by 2 bases, and 14 bases separated the two germline ends. This CDR3 comprises 14 residues. The DNA for the CDR3 is TGTGCCAGCAAGAAGGGGGGGTTAAACACTGAAGCTTTCTTT. Encoded protein: CASKKGGLNTEAFF.

The chain combines TRBV7-8 with TRBJ1-5; D unclear. CDR1 is SGHVS and CDR2 is FQNEAQ in the germline V gene. This CDR3 is built from 15 residues. Deletions cut 1 base from V and 5 bases from J, with 12 bases between. The CDR3 region has the DNA TGTGCCAGCAGCTTAGATTTGGCCAGAGATCAGCCCCAGCATTTT. Translation gives CASSLDLARDQPQHF.